The 24 T cell receptor beta chains below all came from one sample that was sequenced in a study of T cell responses to AZD1222 COVID-19 vaccine. The protocol was immunoSEQ multiplex PCR, while the TCRdb copy is restricted to in-frame clones and leaves out a portion. The table lists 100,000 to 130,000 clones, roughly 90% of them singletons. Sample: peripheral blood, taken on day 0 of AZD1222 vaccination. These receptors were taken from an adult in good health.

This clone was detected only a few times. The genes are TRBV19 and TRBJ2-5; 8 bases fit TRBD2. V shed 3 bases, J shed 4 bases, and the junction held 10 bases outside the gene matches. Looked up from germline, CDR1 is LNHDA and CDR2 is SQIVND (reference sequence). CDR3 size: 16 residues. The CDR3: CASSIAPTGGRETQYF. In DNA form, the CDR3 reads TGTGCCAGTAGTATTGCCCCGACGGGGGGGCGAGAGACCCAGTACTTC.

This clone showed up just a few times. V and J are TRBV6-2 or TRBV6-3 and TRBJ1-5, with 10 nucleotides matching TRBD1. Germline V gene lookup returns CDR1 MNHEY and CDR2 SVGEGT. This CDR3 comprises 15 residues. J was trimmed by 7 bases and V by 6 bases; bases with no gene match: 9. CDR3 protein: CASSSGQGEAQPQHF. The CDR3 bases are TGTGCCAGCAGCTCCGGACAGGGGGAAGCCCAGCCCCAGCATTTT.

V usage is TRBV19 and J usage is TRBJ1-4; D is unclear. This CDR3 has 13 amino acids. The germline gives CDR1 LNHDA, CDR2 SQIVND (reference sequence). Trimming left V 3 bases short and J 5 bases short, with 7 bases between. The DNA for the CDR3 is TGTGCCAGTAGTATTGGGTGGAATGAAAAACTGTTTTTT. Translating it yields CASSIGWNEKLFF.

The J gene is TRBJ1-1, the V gene TRBV30; D remains ambiguous. Germline V lookup: CDR1 GTSNPN, CDR2 SVGIG (reference sequence). The CDR3 is 13 amino acids. V lost 2 bases to trimming and J lost 0 bases, with 7 bases between them. The CDR3 DNA is TGTGCCTGGAGTCGTGCCGTGAACACTGAAGCTTTCTTT. Its translation is CAWSRAVNTEAFF.

This chain connects TRBV2 to TRBJ2-7; the match to TRBD2 covers 14 bases. The CDR3 length is 15 residues. Germline CDR1 and CDR2: SNHLY and FYNNEI. The junction had 5 bases not matched to a gene; V was cut back by 6 bases and J by 4 bases. CDR3 residues: CASRTGTSGSYEQYF. The CDR3, as DNA: TGTGCCAGCAGGACCGGGACTAGCGGGAGTTACGAGCAGTACTTC.

This clone was counted once. This sequence joins TRBV2 and TRBJ2-5; D is ambiguous. This CDR3 is 13 amino acids long. Deletions cut 5 bases from V and 3 bases from J, with 10 bases between. The germline CDR1 and CDR2 sequences are SNHLY and FYNNEI. The CDR3 loop reads CASSSGREETQYF. CDR3 coding DNA: TGTGCCAGCAGTTCCGGACGTGAAGAGACCCAGTACTTC.

The chain employs TRBV6-1 and TRBJ1-1; no clear D gene. The germline V and J ends were trimmed by 2 bases and 1 base, with 8 bases remaining between them. Germline loops: CDR1 MNHNS, CDR2 SASEGT. This CDR3 has 14 amino acids. The CDR3 DNA follows: TGTGCCAGCAGTGAATGGAAGGGGAACACTGAAGCTTTCTTT. Its protein product is CASSEWKGNTEAFF.

The genes are TRBV18 and TRBJ2-3; no clear D. This CDR3 is built from 15 residues. V was trimmed by 2 bases and J by 2 bases, leaving 11 bases between them. CDR1 and CDR2 from the germline V gene are KGHSH and LQKENI. The CDR3: CASSPLGTDTDTQYF. Here the CDR3 DNA reads TGTGCCAGCTCACCATTGGGCACCGACACAGATACGCAGTATTTT.

The rearrangement links TRBV6-1 to TRBJ2-5; 8 bases map to TRBD2. The CDR3 is 15 residues long. Looked up from germline, CDR1 is MNHNS and CDR2 is SASEGT. The ends lost 3 bases at V and 7 bases at J; junction bases unmatched: 10. The CDR3 protein is CASSDAGLVPGTQYF. The CDR3 coding sequence is TGTGCCAGCAGTGATGCGGGACTAGTCCCGGGGACCCAGTACTTC.

V usage is TRBV3-1 (or the pseudogene TRBV3-2) and J usage is TRBJ2-5, with 10 bases fitting TRBD2. Germline-derived CDR1 and CDR2 are LGHDT and YNNKEL (reference sequence). V lost 1 base and J lost 2; bases outside the gene matches: 7. CDR3 length: 17 residues. CDR3: CASSQAGASGGQETQYF. The CDR3 DNA follows: TGTGCCAGCAGCCAAGCGGGGGCTAGCGGGGGACAAGAGACCCAGTACTTC.

The rearrangement joins TRBV19 to TRBJ2-4; TRBD1 agrees at 7 bases. Germline V gene lookup returns CDR1 LNHDA and CDR2 SQIVND (reference sequence). The CDR3 has 16 residues. With V trimmed by 9 bases and J by 2 bases, 13 bases remained unmatched. This CDR3 reads CASSGEQGRSKNIQYF. CDR3 DNA: TGTGCCAGCTCAGGGGAACAGGGGAGATCCAAAAACATTCAGTACTTC.

The J gene is TRBJ2-1, the V gene TRBV28; D not certain. This CDR3 region has 17 residues. Germline values: CDR1 MDHEN, CDR2 SYDVKM. The germline V and J ends were trimmed by 2 bases and 0 bases, with 14 bases remaining between them. CDR3 DNA: TGTGCCAGCAGTTTAACCCATCGGGTGACCTCCTACAATGAGCAGTTCTTC. This gives the protein CASSLTHRVTSYNEQFF.

The chain recombines TRBV9 with TRBJ1-2, with D uncertain. The CDR3 is 13 residues long. Trimming removed 3 bases from V and 3 bases from J, with 9 bases in between. Germline CDR1 reads SGDLS; CDR2 reads YYNGEE. The CDR3 reads CASSANGDYGYTF. The CDR3 coding sequence is TGTGCCAGCAGCGCCAATGGGGACTATGGCTACACCTTC.

This rearrangement joins TRBV29-1 to TRBJ1-2; D unclear. The V and J ends lost 5 bases and 6 bases respectively, with 10 bases between them. The CDR3 extends over 11 amino acids. Germline CDR1 reads SQVTM; CDR2 reads ANQGSEA. The CDR3 nucleotides read TGCAGCGTTAAGGGTACAAATGGCTACACCTTC. This sequence encodes CSVKGTNGYTF.

J is TRBJ1-2 and V is TRBV4-1; tentative D call: TRBD1 (6 bases). V lost 5 bases and J lost 8, with 18 bases in between. The CDR3 totals 14 residues. Germline V lookup: CDR1 MGHRA, CDR2 YSYEKL. CDR3 DNA sequence: TGCGCCAGCAGCTATCCAAACAGGGACGGAGGCTACACCTTC. This sequence encodes CASSYPNRDGGYTF.

V gene TRBV5-4 combines with J gene TRBJ2-1, with D maybe TRBD2 (5 bases). This CDR3 contains 13 residues. V lost 2 bases, J lost 4 bases, and 7 bases lay in between. Germline CDR1 SGHNT, CDR2 YYREEE (reference sequence). The CDR3 reads CASSFGEYNEQFF. The DNA for the CDR3 is TGTGCCAGCAGCTTCGGGGAGTACAATGAGCAGTTCTTC.

J is TRBJ2-5 and V is TRBV2; 11 nucleotides agree with TRBD1. The trim removed 9 bases at V and 4 bases at J, leaving 7 bases unmatched. The germline CDR1 and CDR2 sequences are SNHLY and FYNNEI. This CDR3 contains 14 residues. The CDR3 protein is CASLRDRGVETQYF. CDR3 bases: TGTGCCAGTCTCCGGGACAGGGGGGTAGAGACCCAGTACTTC.

The rearrangement joins TRBV7-9 to TRBJ2-1; no clear D. Germline CDR1 SEHNR, CDR2 FQNEAQ (reference sequence). The CDR3 consists of 14 residues. Trimming shortened V by 3 bases and J by 1 base, and 7 bases separated the two germline ends. CDR3 coding DNA: TGTGCCAGCAGCTTTGACACTTCCTACAATGAGCAGTTCTTC. Protein sequence: CASSFDTSYNEQFF.

This chain uses TRBV5-4 with TRBJ2-1; no clear D gene. This CDR3 has 13 residues. Per germline, CDR1 SGHNT and CDR2 YYREEE (reference sequence). V shed 3 bases and J shed 8 bases, with 12 bases lying between them. The CDR3 DNA follows: TGTGCCAGCAGCTCCCGGGCCCGCGATGAGCAGTTCTTC. It is translated as CASSSRARDEQFF. The variable domain in full, completed from reference TRBV5-4 and TRBJ2-1, reads ETGVTQSPTHLIKTRGQQVTLRCSSQSGHNTVSWYQQALGQGPQFIFQYYREEENGRGNFPPRFSGLQFPNYSSELNVNALELDDSALYLCASSSRARDEQFFGPGTRLTVL.

The V call is TRBV4-3, the J call TRBJ1-2; D possibly corresponds to TRBD1 (5 bases). In germline, CDR1 is LGHNA, CDR2 YSLEER. The CDR3 is made up of 15 amino acids. Trimming removed 0 bases at V and 8 bases at J, with 16 bases between. CDR3 bases: TGCGCCAGCAGCCAAGAGGAGGCAGGGTCTGGAGGCTACACCTTC. This translates into CASSQEEAGSGGYTF.

The chain recombines TRBV19 with TRBJ1-1; 7 bases line up with TRBD1. Germline CDR1 reads LNHDA; CDR2 reads SQIVND (reference sequence). The CDR3 runs 15 residues. The ends lost 4 bases at V and 1 base at J; junction bases unmatched: 6. CDR3 loop: CASSSYRGGNTEAFF. CDR3 DNA sequence: TGTGCCAGTAGTAGTTACAGGGGAGGGAACACTGAAGCTTTCTTT. The entire variable domain, with the rest obtained from reference TRBV19 and TRBJ1-1, is as follows: DGGITQSPKYLFRKEGQNVTLSCEQNLNHDAMYWYRQDPGQGLRLIYYSQIVNDFQKGDIAEGYSVSREKKESFPLTVTSAQKNPTAFYLCASSSYRGGNTEAFFGQGTRLTVV.

A single count supports this clone. The genes are TRBV6-5 and TRBJ2-3; TRBD2 matches 7 bases. This CDR3 has 13 amino acids. The V gene end was trimmed by 6 bases and the J gene end by 4 bases; junction bases not matched to a gene: 4. The germline V gene has CDR1 MNHEY and CDR2 SVGAGI. CDR3 sequence: CASRTSIPDTQYF. DNA of the CDR3: TGTGCCAGCAGGACTAGCATCCCAGATACGCAGTATTTT.

J is TRBJ2-7 and V is TRBV29-1, with 7 bases matching TRBD1. The V and J ends lost 2 bases and 3 bases, in that order; junction bases with no gene match: 1. The CDR3 consists of 12 residues. Germline V gives CDR1 SQVTM, CDR2 ANQGSEA. The CDR3 is CSVETGDYEQYF. Here the CDR3 DNA reads TGCAGCGTTGAAACAGGGGACTACGAGCAGTACTTC.

The J gene is TRBJ2-1, the V gene TRBV9, with 12 bases identical to TRBD2. Trimming took 3 bases from V and 7 from J; bases not matched to a gene: 5. The CDR3 is 15 amino acids. Germline lookup yields CDR1 SGDLS and CDR2 YYNGEE. CDR3 nucleotide sequence: TGTGCCAGCAGCGCACTAGCGGGGGGCCCGAATGAGCAGTTCTTC. The encoded protein is CASSALAGGPNEQFF.